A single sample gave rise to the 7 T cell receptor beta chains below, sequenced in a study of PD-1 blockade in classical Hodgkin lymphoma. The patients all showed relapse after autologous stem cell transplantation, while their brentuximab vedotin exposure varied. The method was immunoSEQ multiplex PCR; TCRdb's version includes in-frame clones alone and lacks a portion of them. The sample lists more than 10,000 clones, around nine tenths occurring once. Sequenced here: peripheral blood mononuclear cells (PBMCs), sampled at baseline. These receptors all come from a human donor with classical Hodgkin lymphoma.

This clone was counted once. Written as DNA, the CDR3 is TGTGCCAGCAGTGAAACCCGGGCTGGCGAGCAGTACTTC. Encoded protein: CASSETRAGEQYF. The V call is TRBV6-1, the J call TRBJ2-7; D remains unclear. In germline, CDR1 is MNHNS, CDR2 SASEGT. The CDR3 covers 13 residues. V lost 2 bases and J lost 6, with 11 bases in between.

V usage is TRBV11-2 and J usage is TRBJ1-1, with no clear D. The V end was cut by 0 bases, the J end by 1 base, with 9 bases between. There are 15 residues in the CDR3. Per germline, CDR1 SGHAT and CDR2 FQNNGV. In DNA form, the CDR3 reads TGTGCCAGCAGCTTAGAGGGAACGGGGAACACTGAAGCTTTCTTT. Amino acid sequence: CASSLEGTGNTEAFF.

The CDR3 DNA reads TGTGCCAGCTCACCGGGAACCCAAGAGACCCAGTACTTC. It translates to CASSPGTQETQYF. This chain connects TRBV18 to TRBJ2-5; no clear D gene. Trimming took 3 bases from V and 1 from J, leaving 6 bases between them. The CDR3 is 13 amino acids. Germline values: CDR1 KGHSH, CDR2 LQKENI.

The CDR3 is CASSDPPVYEQYF. For the CDR3, the DNA is TGTGCCAGCAGTGATCCCCCCGTCTACGAGCAGTACTTC. V is TRBV6-1 and J is TRBJ2-7; D unresolved. Germline CDR1 is MNHNS and CDR2 is SASEGT. Trimming stripped 3 bases from V and 3 bases from J, with 9 bases between. The CDR3 is made up of 13 amino acids.

CDR3 sequence reads: CASSYASGGFDEQFF. CDR3 nucleotide sequence: TGTGCCAGCAGTTACGCTAGCGGGGGTTTTGATGAGCAGTTCTTC. This chain links TRBV6-5 with TRBJ2-1, with 10 bases lining up with TRBD2. CDR3 length equals 15 residues. V lost 2 bases to trimming and J lost 8 bases; unmatched junction nucleotides: 6. Germline CDR1 reads MNHEY; CDR2 reads SVGAGI.

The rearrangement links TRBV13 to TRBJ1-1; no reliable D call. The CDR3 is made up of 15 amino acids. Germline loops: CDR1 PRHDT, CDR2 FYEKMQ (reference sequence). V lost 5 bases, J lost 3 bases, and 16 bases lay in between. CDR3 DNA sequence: TGTGCCAGCAGCGCCGGGCCTAAAGGTTACACTGAAGCTTTCTTT. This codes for CASSAGPKGYTEAFF.

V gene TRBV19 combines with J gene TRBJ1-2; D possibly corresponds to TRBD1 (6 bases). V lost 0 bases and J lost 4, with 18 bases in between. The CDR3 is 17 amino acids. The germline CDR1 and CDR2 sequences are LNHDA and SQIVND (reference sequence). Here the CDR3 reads CASSIDHNRDTRYGYTF. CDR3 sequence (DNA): TGTGCCAGTAGTATAGACCACAATCGGGACACCCGCTATGGCTACACCTTC.